The rows below give T cell receptor beta chains drawn from one sample of a study of T cell responses to AZD1222 COVID-19 vaccine. Sequencing was performed with immunoSEQ multiplex PCR; in TCRdb, only in-frame clones are kept and a portion is missing. The data hold around 180,000 clones, with 88% observed a single time. Source: peripheral blood, taken on day 0 of AZD1222 vaccination. All receptors derive from an adult in good health. The CDR3 runs from the conserved cysteine through the conserved F or W. A D gene is named only where the DNA matches it firmly.

v_gene: TRBV19
j_gene: TRBJ1-5
d_gene: -
CDR3aa: CASKWRGNQPQHF
CDR3nt: TGTGCCAGTAAGTGGAGAGGTAATCAGCCCCAGCATTTT

v_gene: TRBV21-1
j_gene: TRBJ1-2
d_gene: -
CDR3aa: CASSKAARVGYTF
CDR3nt: TGTGCCAGCAGCAAAGCGGCCAGGGTCGGCTACACCTTC

v_gene: TRBV30
j_gene: TRBJ1-4
d_gene: -
CDR3aa: CAWSQGLGTNEKLFF
CDR3nt: TGTGCCTGGAGTCAGGGATTAGGAACTAATGAAAAACTGTTTTTT

v_gene: TRBV7-2
j_gene: TRBJ1-3
d_gene: -
CDR3aa: CASSLVRDGNTIYF
CDR3nt: TGTGCCAGCAGCTTAGTCAGGGATGGAAACACCATATATTTT

v_gene: TRBV30
j_gene: TRBJ2-7
d_gene: -
CDR3aa: CAWSVRRDSYEQYF
CDR3nt: TGTGCCTGGAGTGTACGCAGGGACTCCTACGAGCAGTACTTC

v_gene: TRBV3-1/TRBV3-2
j_gene: TRBJ1-4
d_gene: TRBD1
CDR3aa: CASSPRTGDNEKLFF
CDR3nt: TGTGCCAGCAGCCCCCGGACAGGGGATAATGAAAAACTGTTTTTT

v_gene: TRBV6-4
j_gene: TRBJ1-4
d_gene: -
CDR3aa: CARHPTEKLPTNEKLFF
CDR3nt: TGTGCCCGACATCCGACAGAGAAGTTACCAACTAATGAAAAACTGTTTTTT

v_gene: TRBV7-9
j_gene: TRBJ1-3
d_gene: -
CDR3aa: CASSPGAGNTIYF
CDR3nt: TGTGCCAGCAGCCCCGGGGCTGGAAACACCATATATTTT

v_gene: TRBV5-6
j_gene: TRBJ1-4
d_gene: -
CDR3aa: CASSLGPDDSPVGFF
CDR3nt: TGTGCCAGCAGCTTGGGGCCGGACGACAGCCCGGTTGGGTTTTTT

v_gene: TRBV2
j_gene: TRBJ2-3
d_gene: -
CDR3aa: CASNGGLTDTQYF
CDR3nt: TGTGCCAGCAACGGCGGTCTCACAGATACGCAGTATTTT

v_gene: TRBV27
j_gene: TRBJ1-2
d_gene: TRBD1
CDR3aa: CASSKDRAGGGGYTF
CDR3nt: TGTGCCAGCAGTAAAGACAGGGCCGGGGGAGGTGGCTACACCTTC

v_gene: TRBV6-5
j_gene: TRBJ2-7
d_gene: -
CDR3aa: CASSYSKEVVYEQYF
CDR3nt: TGTGCCAGCAGTTACTCGAAGGAGGTCGTCTACGAGCAGTACTTC